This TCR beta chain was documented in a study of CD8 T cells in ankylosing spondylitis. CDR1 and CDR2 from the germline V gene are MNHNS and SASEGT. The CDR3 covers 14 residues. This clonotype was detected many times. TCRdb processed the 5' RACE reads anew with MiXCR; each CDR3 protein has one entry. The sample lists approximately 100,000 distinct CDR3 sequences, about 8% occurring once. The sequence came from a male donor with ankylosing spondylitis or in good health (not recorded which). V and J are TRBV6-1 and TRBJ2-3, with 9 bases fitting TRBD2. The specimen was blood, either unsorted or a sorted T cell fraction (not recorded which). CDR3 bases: TGTGCTTGCGGCGGGAGGGTTGGGGCAGATACGCAGTATTTT. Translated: CACGGRVGADTQYF.